A single sample gave rise to the 29 T cell receptor beta chains below, sequenced in a study of control samples from healthy donors and cancer patients. Assay used: immunoSEQ multiplex PCR; TCRdb lists only in-frame clones, some missing. The sample has approximately 110,000 clones; roughly 89% are singletons. Sequenced sample: blood. These receptors were obtained from a woman in her forties or fifties in good health.

The J gene is TRBJ1-3, the V gene TRBV6-5, with D uncertain. V was trimmed by 8 bases and J by 0 bases, leaving 11 bases between them. The germline CDR1 and CDR2 sequences are MNHEY and SVGAGI. CDR3 size: 14 residues. The CDR3 DNA sequence: TGTGCCAGCTCTACGGCTCGCTCTGGAAACACCATATATTTT. It yields the protein CASSTARSGNTIYF.

This chain connects TRBV27 to TRBJ2-1; no clear D. V lost 1 base and J lost 8, with 3 bases in between. CDR1 is MNHEY, CDR2 SMNVEV, per germline (reference sequence). The CDR3 has 11 residues. CDR3 sequence (DNA): TGTGCCAGCAGTTTATTATATGAGCAGTTCTTC. Translated, it gives CASSLLYEQFF.

This clone has only one observation. The chain combines TRBV6-5 with TRBJ2-5; D is unresolved. The V end was cut by 7 bases, the J end by 5 bases, with 17 bases between. CDR3 length equals 14 residues. CDR1 MNHEY and CDR2 SVGAGI come from the germline V gene. In DNA form, the CDR3 reads TGTGCCAGCAAAAAAGGGTTTAGAGTGGAGACCCAGTACTTC. Protein product: CASKKGFRVETQYF.

The chain combines TRBV5-1 with TRBJ1-1; D possibly corresponds to TRBD1 (6 bases). The germline V gene encodes CDR1 SGHRS and CDR2 YFSETQ. The CDR3 totals 14 residues. Between the trimmed V and J ends, which lost 5 bases and 1 base, there was a span of 12 bases. The DNA for the CDR3 is TGCGCCAGCAGTTTTCAACAGGGGAACACTGAAGCTTTCTTT. This translates into CASSFQQGNTEAFF.

V and J are TRBV18 and TRBJ1-2; 7 bases map to TRBD1. Germline loops: CDR1 KGHSH, CDR2 LQKENI. Losses at the gene ends were 2 bases for V and 0 bases for J; bases not matched to a gene: 3. The CDR3 is 15 amino acids. The CDR3 region has the DNA TGTGCCAGCTCACCAAGACAGGGAGCTAACTATGGCTACACCTTC. Its protein product is CASSPRQGANYGYTF.

The DNA for the CDR3 is TGTGCCAGCAGTAACTCCGGGAACACTGAAGCTTTCTTT. Its protein product is CASSNSGNTEAFF. This sequence joins TRBV5-6 and TRBJ1-1; D is uncertain. V gave up 5 bases and J gave up 1 base, with 9 bases separating them. Germline V gene data show CDR1 as SGHDT and CDR2 as YYEEEE. This CDR3 spans 13 amino acids. Complete variable domain (other parts from reference TRBV5-6 and TRBJ1-1): DAGVTQSPTHLIKTRGQQVTLRCSPKSGHDTVSWYQQALGQGPQFIFQYYEEEERQRGNFPDRFSGHQFPNYSSELNVNALLLGDSALYLCASSNSGNTEAFFGQGTRLTVV.

The rearrangement uses TRBV7-9 and TRBJ2-7; 10 nucleotides agree with TRBD2. This CDR3 comprises 14 residues. The germline gives CDR1 SEHNR, CDR2 FQNEAQ (reference sequence). The trim removed 5 bases at V and 7 bases at J, leaving 8 bases unmatched. CDR3 bases: TGTGCCAGCAGCGGAGCGGGAGGGCCGAGGGAGCAGTACGTC. As protein: CASSGAGGPREQYV.

The rearrangement joins TRBV30 to TRBJ1-1, with D uncertain. There are 11 residues in the CDR3. V lost 8 bases to trimming and J lost 2 bases, with 9 bases between them. The germline V gene has CDR1 GTSNPN and CDR2 SVGIG (reference sequence). This CDR3 reads CAGGFNTEAFF. In DNA, the CDR3 is TGTGCCGGAGGGTTTAACACTGAAGCTTTCTTT.

The J gene is TRBJ2-2, the V gene TRBV10-3, with D perhaps given as TRBD1 or TRBD2 (5 bases each). The CDR3 spans 14 residues. Germline V lookup: CDR1 ENHRY, CDR2 SYGVKD. Trimming removed 6 bases at V and 2 bases at J, with 10 bases between. The CDR3: CAIRGEQNTGELFF. CDR3 DNA: TGTGCCATCAGGGGGGAACAAAACACCGGGGAGCTGTTTTTT.

The chain combines TRBV5-4 with TRBJ1-2; tentatively, D is TRBD1 (5 bases). The V gene lost 7 bases and the J gene lost 3 bases, with 13 bases spanning the gap. The CDR3 loop spans 13 amino acids. CDR1 SGHNT and CDR2 YYREEE come from the germline V gene (reference sequence). The CDR3 reads CASRGEGYYGYTF. The CDR3 region has the DNA TGTGCCAGCCGGGGGGAGGGGTACTATGGCTACACCTTC.

The J gene is TRBJ1-1, the V gene TRBV5-8; D remains ambiguous. Germline V gene sequence: CDR1 SGHTS, CDR2 YDEGEE. Trimming cost V 0 bases and J 0 bases, with 9 bases left between them. The length of the CDR3 is 15 residues. The CDR3 DNA follows: TGTGCCAGCAGCTTGGTCTCAGTCTTGAACACTGAAGCTTTCTTT. Its translation is CASSLVSVLNTEAFF.

The V and J genes are TRBV7-9 and TRBJ2-3; D remains unclear. There are 15 residues in the CDR3. Germline CDR1 SEHNR, CDR2 FQNEAQ (reference sequence). Trimming left V 5 bases short and J 2 bases short, with 14 bases between. CDR3 loop: CASSPTISLTDTQYF. CDR3 bases: TGTGCCAGCAGCCCCACGATTTCGCTCACAGATACGCAGTATTTT. Variable domain in full (rest from reference TRBV7-9 and TRBJ2-3): DTGVSQNPRHKITKRGQNVTFRCDPISEHNRLYWYRQTLGQGPEFLTYFQNEAQLEKSRLLSDRFSAERPKGSFSTLEIQRTEQGDSAMYLCASSPTISLTDTQYFGPGTRLTVL.

J is TRBJ2-7 and V is TRBV12-3 or TRBV12-4, with D perhaps TRBD2 (6 bases). The CDR3 totals 12 residues. Trimming stripped 6 bases from V and 6 bases from J, with 12 bases between. CDR3 nucleotide sequence: TGTGCCAGCAGCCCCTCGGGGGTCGAGCAGTACGTC. Translating it yields CASSPSGVEQYV.

V and J are TRBV19 and TRBJ1-1, with D possibly matching TRBD1 (5 bases). The CDR3 length is 15 residues. The ends were cut back, 3 bases at V and 1 base at J, with 12 bases in the middle. Germline V gene lookup returns CDR1 LNHDA and CDR2 SQIVND (reference sequence). CDR3 protein: CASSMTRQGNTEAFF. The CDR3 nucleotides read TGTGCCAGTAGTATGACCCGGCAGGGGAACACTGAAGCTTTCTTT.

This rearrangement joins TRBV7-7 to TRBJ2-5; 12 bases align to TRBD2. The CDR3 contains 18 residues. The V gene's germline CDR1 is SSHAT and CDR2 FNYEAQ (reference sequence). Losses at the gene ends were 5 bases for V and 0 bases for J; bases not matched to a gene: 10. The CDR3: CASSRQLTSGGYQETQYF. The CDR3 DNA reads as TGTGCCAGCAGCCGACAACTAACTAGCGGGGGGTACCAAGAGACCCAGTACTTC. Using reference TRBV7-7 and TRBJ2-5 for the parts outside the CDR3, the full variable domain is GAGVSQSPRYKVTKRGQDVTLRCDPISSHATLYWYQQALGQGPEFLTYFNYEAQPDKSGLPSDRFSAERPEGSISTLTIQRTEQRDSAMYRCASSRQLTSGGYQETQYFGPGTRLLVL.

The rearrangement uses TRBV2 and TRBJ2-3; D not certain. The CDR3 consists of 15 residues. Trimming took 6 bases from V and 2 from J, leaving 15 bases between them. Per germline, CDR1 SNHLY and CDR2 FYNNEI. The CDR3 coding sequence is TGTGCCAGCAGCCGCATCCCGAGAACCACAGATACGCAGTATTTT. Translated: CASSRIPRTTDTQYF. Full variable domain (remainder filled in from reference TRBV2 and TRBJ2-3): EPEVTQTPSHQVTQMGQEVILRCVPISNHLYFYWYRQILGQKVEFLVSFYNNEISEKSEIFDDQFSVERPDGSNFTLKIRSTKLEDSAMYFCASSRIPRTTDTQYFGPGTRLTVL.

The chain combines TRBV5-5 with TRBJ2-5; no reliable D call. The CDR3 is 12 amino acids. The germline CDR1 and CDR2 sequences are SGHKS and YYEKEE (reference sequence). The ends were cut back, 0 bases at V and 7 bases at J, with 7 bases in the middle. The CDR3 DNA is TGTGCCAGCAGCTTGGAACTTGGGACCCAGTACTTC. Amino acid sequence: CASSLELGTQYF.

This rearrangement joins TRBV24-1 to TRBJ1-1; D is uncertain. Germline V lookup: CDR1 KGHDR, CDR2 SFDVKD. The length of the CDR3 is 14 residues. Trimming shortened V by 4 bases and J by 4 bases, and 12 bases separated the two germline ends. The DNA for the CDR3 is TGTGCCACCAGTGACTCCAGACGGCCCACTGAAGCTTTCTTT. Its protein product is CATSDSRRPTEAFF.

This chain joins TRBV4-1 and TRBJ2-1; a weak D match, TRBD2 (5 bases). The CDR3 contains 16 residues. Germline V CDR1 and CDR2: MGHRA, YSYEKL. With 0 bases removed from V and 1 base from J, the gap between germline ends came to 10 bases. The CDR3 loop is CASSQDYRLSYNEQFF. For the CDR3, the DNA is TGCGCCAGCAGCCAAGATTACAGACTATCCTACAATGAGCAGTTCTTC.

The chain couples TRBV6-6 to TRBJ1-1; D is uncertain. This CDR3 spans 12 amino acids. The V end was cut by 6 bases, the J end by 3 bases, with 8 bases between. The germline V gene has CDR1 MNHNY and CDR2 SVGAGI (reference sequence). The DNA of the CDR3 is TGTGCCAGCAGCCTTCGGGACACTGAAGCTTTCTTT. Protein sequence: CASSLRDTEAFF.

The V gene is TRBV19, the J gene TRBJ2-2; D is uncertain. This CDR3 region has 12 residues. Germline CDR1 LNHDA, CDR2 SQIVND (reference sequence). V lost 10 bases and J lost 8, with 14 bases in between. The CDR3 protein is CATSTNVGELFF. The CDR3 DNA reads as TGTGCCACCTCGACAAACGTAGGGGAGCTGTTTTTT.

The rearrangement joins TRBV4-1 to TRBJ2-5, with D maybe TRBD1 (6 bases). Between the trimmed V and J ends, which lost 0 bases and 1 base, there was a span of 12 bases. Germline CDR1 reads MGHRA; CDR2 reads YSYEKL. The CDR3 sequence is 16 residues long. CDR3 sequence: CASSQDHWGPQETQYF. The CDR3 nucleotides read TGCGCCAGCAGCCAAGATCATTGGGGGCCCCAAGAGACCCAGTACTTC.

V usage is TRBV5-6 and J usage is TRBJ1-2, with TRBD1 identical over 7 bases. The trim removed 2 bases at V and 4 bases at J, leaving 8 bases unmatched. This CDR3 has 15 residues. Germline V CDR1 and CDR2: SGHDT, YYEEEE. In DNA form, the CDR3 reads TGTGCCAGCAGCTTTGGGACAGCGGTCTCCTATGGCTACACCTTC. It specifies CASSFGTAVSYGYTF. Together with reference TRBV5-6 and TRBJ1-2, the CDR3 gives the full variable domain: DAGVTQSPTHLIKTRGQQVTLRCSPKSGHDTVSWYQQALGQGPQFIFQYYEEEERQRGNFPDRFSGHQFPNYSSELNVNALLLGDSALYLCASSFGTAVSYGYTFGSGTRLTVV.

This chain joins TRBV28 and TRBJ2-3; no clear D gene. CDR3 length: 12 amino acids. Trimming left V 0 bases short and J 6 bases short, with 4 bases between. The V gene's germline CDR1 is MDHEN and CDR2 SYDVKM. This chain's CDR3 is CASSLWGDTQYF. DNA for the CDR3: TGTGCCAGCAGTTTATGGGGGGATACGCAGTATTTT.

Only a few counts were recorded for this clone. The V gene is TRBV18, the J gene TRBJ2-3; possibly TRBD2 for D (5 bases). In germline, CDR1 is KGHSH, CDR2 LQKENI. Trimming left V 4 bases short and J 5 bases short, with 22 bases between. This CDR3 has 17 residues. The CDR3, as DNA: TGTGCCAGCTCACTCTCCCGAGGGCCCCCCACCGGAGATACGCAGTATTTT. Encoded protein: CASSLSRGPPTGDTQYF.

V gene TRBV19 combines with J gene TRBJ1-6, with a weak D call TRBD1 (6 bases). The V end lost 4 bases, the J end lost 2 bases, and 12 bases lay between the germline ends. CDR3 length equals 16 residues. Germline V gives CDR1 LNHDA, CDR2 SQIVND (reference sequence). The DNA of the CDR3 is TGTGCCAGTAGTAGTACAGGGATTACCTATAATTCACCCCTCCACTTT. This gives the protein CASSSTGITYNSPLHF.

CDR3 loop: CASSSSLAGDTDTQYF. The CDR3 DNA sequence: TGTGCCAGCAGCTCCTCCTTAGCGGGGGACACAGATACGCAGTATTTT. The V call is TRBV5-6, the J call TRBJ2-3; TRBD2 matches at 9 bases. Looked up from germline, CDR1 is SGHDT and CDR2 is YYEEEE. The CDR3 loop spans 16 amino acids. The V and J ends lost 3 bases and 2 bases, in that order; junction bases with no gene match: 7. Variable domain in full (rest from reference TRBV5-6 and TRBJ2-3): DAGVTQSPTHLIKTRGQQVTLRCSPKSGHDTVSWYQQALGQGPQFIFQYYEEEERQRGNFPDRFSGHQFPNYSSELNVNALLLGDSALYLCASSSSLAGDTDTQYFGPGTRLTVL.

V usage is TRBV7-2 and J usage is TRBJ1-1; D unresolved. The V end was cut by 9 bases, the J end by 8 bases, with 22 bases between. The CDR3 consists of 14 residues. Per germline, CDR1 SGHTA and CDR2 FQGNSA. CDR3 coding DNA: TGTGCCAGTTCTTATAGGAGCCTGGATCGCGAAGCTTTCTTT. It codes for CASSYRSLDREAFF.

The CDR3 here is CATSDFFSGIGLDEQFF. Here the CDR3 DNA reads TGTGCCACCAGTGATTTCTTTAGCGGGATAGGTCTCGATGAGCAGTTCTTC. The V and J genes are TRBV24-1 and TRBJ2-1; 8 positions match TRBD2. V was pared by 1 base and J by 8 bases, with 12 bases of the junction left unmatched. The CDR3 spans 17 residues. Germline-derived CDR1 and CDR2 are KGHDR and SFDVKD.